The 30 T cell receptor beta chains below were found in one sample sequenced in a study of blood T cells in healthy people across ages. Primers used in a second PCR of roughly 6 to 11 cycles were a sample-barcoded 5' primer and a J-beta primer mix. TCRdb redid the calling of the 5' RACE reads with MiXCR, one entry per CDR3 protein. Of roughly 1,700,000 distinct CDR3 sequences in the sample, 28% are singletons; the top ten hold 7.7%. The sequencing input was blood. Every receptor here comes from a woman in her thirties in good health.

The sample holds a few counts of this clonotype. The genes are TRBV18 and TRBJ2-1; D gene uncertain. The germline gives CDR1 KGHSH, CDR2 LQKENI. This CDR3 has 14 amino acids. Trimming took off 5 bases at V and 9 bases at J, with 17 bases between the two ends. CDR3 protein: CASSELDGSAEQFF. The CDR3 DNA reads TGTGCCAGCTCAGAATTGGATGGATCGGCTGAGCAGTTCTTC.

This clonotype was counted a single time. This rearrangement joins TRBV7-9 to TRBJ1-1; unclear D gene. Trimming cost V 4 bases and J 8 bases, with 17 bases left between them. The CDR3 runs 14 residues. Germline V gives CDR1 SEHNR, CDR2 FQNEAQ (reference sequence). The CDR3 region is CASSSGLGSTEAFF. The CDR3 nucleotides read TGTGCCAGCAGCTCGGGTTTGGGGAGCACGGAAGCTTTCTTT.

This clonotype was observed a handful of times. The genes are TRBV3-1 and TRBJ2-5, with TRBD2 matching 7 bases. The CDR3 runs to 20 residues. After removal of 3 bases from V and 4 bases from J, the junction contained 23 bases not matched to a gene. Germline CDR1 is LGHDT and CDR2 is YNNKEL (reference sequence). CDR3 sequence (DNA): TGTGCCAGCAGCCAGGCTCCTTCGGGGCGGGGGATCGCCATGGGAGAGACCCAGTACTTC. Translation: CASSQAPSGRGIAMGETQYF.

This clonotype was observed a few times. Written as DNA, the CDR3 is TGTGCCAGCAGCCGAGGGGTGAGCGGATACCCTGGTAGTGAGCAGTTCTTC. Amino acids: CASSRGVSGYPGSEQFF. The chain employs TRBV6-2 or TRBV6-3 and TRBJ2-1, with D perhaps TRBD1 or TRBD2 (5 bases each). Germline V gene data show CDR1 as MNHEY and CDR2 as SVGEGT. Trimming shortened V by 6 bases and J by 9 bases, and 27 bases separated the two germline ends. The CDR3 is 17 amino acids.

A few counts support this clonotype. The J gene is TRBJ2-3, the V gene TRBV20-1, with 11 nucleotides matching TRBD2. V shed 6 bases, J shed 0 bases, and the junction held 11 bases outside the gene matches. This CDR3 is 17 amino acids long. Per the germline V gene, CDR1 is DFQATT and CDR2 is SNEGSKA (reference sequence). Here the CDR3 reads CSARTSGSPRSTDTQYF. The CDR3 DNA sequence: TGCAGTGCGAGGACTAGCGGGTCACCCAGGAGCACAGATACGCAGTATTTT.

This clonotype was seen only a few times. The genes are TRBV5-1 and TRBJ2-5; 7 positions match TRBD1. This CDR3 comprises 14 residues. The ends lost 3 bases at V and 3 bases at J; junction bases unmatched: 5. Germline values: CDR1 SGHRS, CDR2 YFSETQ. For the CDR3, the DNA is TGCGCCAGCAGCTCGGGACAGCAAAAAGAGACCCAGTACTTC. It translates to CASSSGQQKETQYF. The variable domain in full, completed from reference TRBV5-1 and TRBJ2-5, reads KAGVTQTPRYLIKTRGQQVTLSCSPISGHRSVSWYQQTPGQGLQFLFEYFSETQRNKGNFPGRFSGRQFSNSRSEMNVSTLELGDSALYLCASSSGQQKETQYFGPGTRLLVL.

This clonotype was seen more than once but under ten times. The chain employs TRBV12-3 or TRBV12-4 and TRBJ1-1; D call uncertain. This CDR3 comprises 14 residues. The V and J ends lost 6 bases and 1 base respectively, with 12 bases between them. CDR3 amino acids: CASSFEGRNTEAFF. CDR3 DNA: TGTGCCAGCAGCTTCGAAGGGAGGAACACTGAAGCTTTCTTT.

This clonotype was picked up a small number of times. The J gene is TRBJ2-7, the V gene TRBV7-2, with D perhaps TRBD1 (6 bases). The CDR3 covers 13 residues. V shed 7 bases and J shed 6 bases, with 16 bases lying between them. Germline values: CDR1 SGHTA, CDR2 FQGNSA. Here the CDR3 reads CASTPGTIGEQYF. For the CDR3, the DNA is TGTGCCAGCACCCCAGGGACAATCGGCGAGCAGTACTTC.

This clonotype was picked up a small number of times. The rearrangement uses TRBV5-6 and TRBJ1-5, with 12 bases that match TRBD1. Trimming took 4 bases from V and 3 from J; bases not matched to a gene: 5. This CDR3 spans 16 amino acids. The germline V gene encodes CDR1 SGHDT and CDR2 YYEEEE. CDR3 coding DNA: TGTGCCAGCAGCCACGGGACAGGGGGCTCCAATCAGCCCCAGCATTTT. Its translation: CASSHGTGGSNQPQHF.

The V gene is TRBV7-3, the J gene TRBJ2-7; 9 bases fit TRBD2. Losses at the gene ends were 5 bases for V and 5 bases for J; bases not matched to a gene: 7. This CDR3 comprises 14 residues. The germline V gene encodes CDR1 SGHTA and CDR2 FQGTGA. Written as DNA, the CDR3 is TGTGCCAGCAGCCACCGGACTAGCGCCGACGAGCAGTACTTC. The encoded protein is CASSHRTSADEQYF.

This clonotype came up a few times. As DNA, the CDR3 is TGTGCCAGCAGCGCGAGGGACAGGGGCACCGCAGATACGCAGTATTTT. It is translated as CASSARDRGTADTQYF. V is TRBV9 and J is TRBJ2-3; 10 bases fit TRBD1. J gave up 4 bases and V 3 bases, and 8 bases lay outside the gene matches. The CDR3 loop spans 16 amino acids. Germline-derived CDR1 and CDR2 are SGDLS and YYNGEE.

This clonotype has only one observation. The rearrangement links TRBV20-1 to TRBJ2-2; the match to TRBD2 covers 8 bases. The J segment lost 0 bases and the V segment lost 1 base, leaving 10 bases of the junction unmatched. The germline CDR1 and CDR2 sequences are DFQATT and SNEGSKA (reference sequence). The CDR3 totals 18 residues. CDR3 sequence (DNA): TGCAGTGCTAGAGGGGGCAGCGGGAGCAATGCGAACACCGGGGAGCTGTTTTTT. Its protein product is CSARGGSGSNANTGELFF.

The chain links TRBV5-5 to TRBJ2-1, with 12 nucleotides matching TRBD1. J lost 4 bases, V lost 4 bases, and 6 bases had no gene match. There are 16 residues in the CDR3. Germline CDR1 reads SGHKS; CDR2 reads YYEKEE (reference sequence). The CDR3 spells CASSRGTGGAYNEQFF. Written as DNA, the CDR3 is TGTGCCAGCAGCAGGGGGACAGGGGGCGCGTACAATGAGCAGTTCTTC.

The genes are TRBV6-5 and TRBJ2-5; D might be TRBD1 or TRBD2, each matching 5 bases. Germline V CDR1 and CDR2: MNHEY, SVGAGI. The CDR3 covers 15 residues. V dropped 6 bases and J dropped 7 bases, with 21 bases sitting between them. This CDR3 reads CASSPRGVSGLTQYF. The CDR3 DNA is TGTGCCAGCAGCCCCCGTGGGGTTTCGGGGCTGACCCAGTACTTC.

This clonotype occurred a few times. The rearrangement uses TRBV7-6 and TRBJ1-4; 9 bases match TRBD1. Trimming took 4 bases from V and 3 from J; bases not matched to a gene: 3. The CDR3 has 15 amino acids. Germline CDR1 and CDR2: SGHVS and FNYEAQ. CDR3 sequence: CASSSQGASNEKLFF. CDR3 DNA: TGTGCCAGCAGCTCACAGGGGGCTTCTAATGAAAAACTGTTTTTT. The variable domain in full, completed from reference TRBV7-6 and TRBJ1-4, reads GAGVSQSPRYKVTKRGQDVALRCDPISGHVSLYWYRQALGQGPEFLTYFNYEAQQDKSGLPNDRFSAERPEGSISTLTIQRTEQRDSAMYRCASSSQGASNEKLFFGSGTQLSVL.

This clonotype was detected a few times. The V call is TRBV11-2, the J call TRBJ2-5, with 9 nucleotides matching TRBD1. Germline V lookup: CDR1 SGHAT, CDR2 FQNNGV. V trimming: 1 base; J trimming: 5 bases; junction bases outside the gene matches: 14. The CDR3 covers 18 residues. CDR3: CASSLGTGGYVMVETQYF. DNA of the CDR3: TGTGCCAGCAGCTTAGGAACAGGGGGCTATGTGATGGTTGAGACCCAGTACTTC.

As DNA, the CDR3 is TGTGCCAGCAGTCTCGCCGGGACTAGGTCTCGCGAGCAGTACTTC. This codes for CASSLAGTRSREQYF. V and J are TRBV12-3 or TRBV12-4 and TRBJ2-5, with TRBD2 identical over 8 bases. The DNA end is a closer match to TRBJ2-7, so the J assignment may be wrong. This CDR3 has 15 residues.

This clonotype was recorded a few times. The chain has TRBV4-1 and TRBJ2-7; 8 bases are a match to TRBD1. The CDR3 spans 16 residues. V shed 1 base, J shed 0 bases, and the junction held 5 bases outside the gene matches. CDR1 is MGHRA, CDR2 YSYEKL, per germline. The CDR3 spells CASSQVVGQGSYEQYF. The CDR3 DNA sequence: TGCGCCAGCAGCCAAGTAGTAGGACAGGGCTCCTACGAGCAGTACTTC.

The table lists this clonotype with a few counts. The J gene is TRBJ2-3, the V gene TRBV7-2, with D hard to call. Germline V gene lookup returns CDR1 SGHTA and CDR2 FQGNSA. Trimming took 5 bases from V and 0 from J, leaving 9 bases between them. The CDR3 has 14 amino acids. CDR3 in amino acids: CASSRESSTDTQYF. CDR3 bases: TGTGCCAGCAGCAGGGAATCTAGCACAGATACGCAGTATTTT.

The chain joins TRBV14 to TRBJ2-7; possible D gene TRBD2, 5 bases. Trimming took off 4 bases at V and 9 bases at J, with 13 bases between the two ends. The CDR3 contains 12 residues. Germline CDR1 and CDR2: SGHDN and FVKESK. The CDR3 spells CASSPQEGRQYF. For the CDR3, the DNA is TGTGCCAGCAGCCCCCAAGAGGGTCGGCAGTACTTC.

There are a few counts of this clonotype. The J gene is TRBJ2-1, the V gene TRBV15, with 8 bases that match TRBD1. CDR3 size: 14 residues. Germline values: CDR1 LNHNV, CDR2 YYDKDF (reference sequence). Trimming took 7 bases from V and 1 from J; bases not matched to a gene: 3. The CDR3 DNA follows: TGTGCCACCAATTACAGGGGGTCCTACAATGAGCAGTTCTTC. Encoded protein: CATNYRGSYNEQFF.

This clonotype was seen a few times. The V call is TRBV12-3 or TRBV12-4, the J call TRBJ1-2; D possibly corresponds to TRBD1 (5 bases). This CDR3 comprises 16 residues. Trimming removed 4 bases from V and 0 bases from J, with 15 bases in between. This CDR3 reads CASSSSWDLSNYGYTF. The DNA of the CDR3 is TGTGCCAGCAGTTCCAGTTGGGACCTTTCTAACTATGGCTACACCTTC.

This sequence joins TRBV3-1 and TRBJ2-2; 12 positions match TRBD2. The V gene's germline CDR1 is LGHDT and CDR2 YNNKEL (reference sequence). The V segment lost 4 bases and the J segment 7 bases; nucleotides outside the gene matches: 7. There are 16 residues in the CDR3. The CDR3 here is CASSLLAGGPVGELFF. CDR3 nucleotides: TGTGCCAGCAGCCTACTAGCGGGGGGCCCGGTCGGGGAGCTGTTTTTT.

The chain combines TRBV29-1 with TRBJ2-3, with D maybe TRBD1 (6 bases). The germline V and J ends were trimmed by 6 bases and 3 bases, with 10 bases remaining between them. CDR1 SQVTM and CDR2 ANQGSEA come from the germline V gene. The CDR3 length is 12 residues. CDR3 amino acids: CSVGTPTDTQYF. CDR3 DNA sequence: TGCAGCGTCGGGACACCAACAGATACGCAGTATTTT.

The chain recombines TRBV6-2 or TRBV6-3 with TRBJ2-1; 8 bases align to TRBD1. Germline values: CDR1 MNHEY, CDR2 SVGEGT. The CDR3 is 15 residues long. Trimming took 6 bases from V and 2 from J; bases not matched to a gene: 6. In DNA form, the CDR3 reads TGTGCCAGCAGGGAGACAGGGGCACCCTACAATGAGCAGTTCTTC. Translation gives CASRETGAPYNEQFF.

This clonotype was recorded many times. The chain links TRBV7-6 to TRBJ1-2; D is uncertain. The CDR3 has 14 residues. CDR1 SGHVS and CDR2 FNYEAQ come from the germline V gene. The V end lost 1 base, the J end lost 7 bases, and 13 bases lay between the germline ends. For the CDR3, the DNA is TGTGCCAGCAGCTTAGTTGTGTCGGGAGGTGGCTACACCTTC. Encoded protein: CASSLVVSGGGYTF.

The table lists this clonotype with a count of one. Possible read error: a much larger clone is one base away. The rearrangement joins TRBV6-5 to TRBJ2-3; D gene ambiguous. Germline V gene lookup returns CDR1 MNHEY and CDR2 SVGAGI. This CDR3 is built from 12 residues. CDR3 sequence: CASSYDGDTRYF. In nucleotides, the CDR3 is TGTGCCAGCAGTTACGATGGAGATACGCGGTATTTT.

This clonotype was counted at least ten times. The V and J genes are TRBV11-2 and TRBJ2-7; no reliable D call. In germline, CDR1 is SGHAT, CDR2 FQNNGV. This CDR3 has 14 amino acids. V gave up 1 base and J gave up 0 bases, with 7 bases separating them. CDR3 amino acids: CASSLGDGSYEQYF. The DNA of the CDR3 is TGTGCCAGCAGCTTAGGTGACGGCTCCTACGAGCAGTACTTC.

The CDR3 here is CASIRGYTEAFF. As DNA, the CDR3 is TGTGCCAGCATACGGGGGTACACTGAAGCTTTCTTT. The chain uses TRBV2 and TRBJ1-1, with D possibly being TRBD1 (5 bases). Germline V gene data show CDR1 as SNHLY and CDR2 as FYNNEI. The CDR3 extends over 12 amino acids. Trimming took off 7 bases at V and 3 bases at J, with 9 bases between the two ends.

This chain links TRBV11-2 with TRBJ2-3, with a possible D match to TRBD2 (5 bases). With 3 bases removed from V and 10 bases from J, the gap between germline ends came to 14 bases. The CDR3 is 13 residues long. CDR1 and CDR2 from the germline V gene are SGHAT and FQNNGV. The CDR3 here is CASSFGGDYAQYF. In nucleotides, the CDR3 is TGTGCCAGCAGCTTCGGCGGCGACTATGCGCAGTATTTT.